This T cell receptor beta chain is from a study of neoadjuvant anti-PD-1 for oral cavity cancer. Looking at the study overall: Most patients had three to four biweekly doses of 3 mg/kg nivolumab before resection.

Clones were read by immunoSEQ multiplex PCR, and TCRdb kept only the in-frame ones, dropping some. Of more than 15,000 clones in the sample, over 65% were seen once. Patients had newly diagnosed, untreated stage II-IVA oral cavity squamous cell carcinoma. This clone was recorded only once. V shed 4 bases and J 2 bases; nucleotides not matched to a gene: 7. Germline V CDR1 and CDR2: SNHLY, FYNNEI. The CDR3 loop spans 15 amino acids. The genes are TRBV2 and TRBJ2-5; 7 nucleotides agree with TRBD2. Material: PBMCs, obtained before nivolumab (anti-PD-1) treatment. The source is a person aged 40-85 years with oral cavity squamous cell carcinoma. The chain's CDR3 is CASSGGAGLQETQYF. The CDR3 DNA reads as TGTGCCAGCAGTGGGGGAGCGGGGCTACAAGAGACCCAGTACTTC.